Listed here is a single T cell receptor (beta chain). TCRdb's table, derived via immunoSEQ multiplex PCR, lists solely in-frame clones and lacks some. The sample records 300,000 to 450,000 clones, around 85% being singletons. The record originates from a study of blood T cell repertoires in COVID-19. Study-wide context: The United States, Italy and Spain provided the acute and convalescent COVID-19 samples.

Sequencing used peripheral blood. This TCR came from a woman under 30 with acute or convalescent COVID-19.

The CDR3 bases are TGTGCCAGGAACAGGTACCAAGAGACCCAGTACTTC. Residues: CARNRYQETQYF. This rearrangement joins TRBV2 to TRBJ2-5, with a tentative D call TRBD1 (5 bases). V lost 9 bases, J lost 0 bases, and 8 bases lay in between. The CDR3 totals 12 residues. The germline gives CDR1 SNHLY, CDR2 FYNNEI.